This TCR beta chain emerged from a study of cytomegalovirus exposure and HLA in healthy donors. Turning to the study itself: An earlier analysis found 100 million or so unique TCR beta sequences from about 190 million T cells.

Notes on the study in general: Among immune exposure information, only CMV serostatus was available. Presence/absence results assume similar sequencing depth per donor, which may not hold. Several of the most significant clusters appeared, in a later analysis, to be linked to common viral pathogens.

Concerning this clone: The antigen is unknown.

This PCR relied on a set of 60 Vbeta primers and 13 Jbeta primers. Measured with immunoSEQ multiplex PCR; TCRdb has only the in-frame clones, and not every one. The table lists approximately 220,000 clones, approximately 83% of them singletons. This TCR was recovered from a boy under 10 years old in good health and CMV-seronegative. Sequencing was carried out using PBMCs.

The CDR3 spells CASSQGGRALAGELFF. The CDR3 DNA reads as TGCGCCAGCAGCCAAGGGGGGAGGGCCCTTGCCGGGGAGCTGTTTTTT. This rearrangement joins TRBV4-1 to TRBJ2-2; 7 nucleotides align to TRBD2. The germline CDR1 and CDR2 sequences are MGHRA and YSYEKL. The CDR3 runs to 16 residues. The junction had 8 bases not matched to a gene; V was cut back by 1 base and J by 6 bases.